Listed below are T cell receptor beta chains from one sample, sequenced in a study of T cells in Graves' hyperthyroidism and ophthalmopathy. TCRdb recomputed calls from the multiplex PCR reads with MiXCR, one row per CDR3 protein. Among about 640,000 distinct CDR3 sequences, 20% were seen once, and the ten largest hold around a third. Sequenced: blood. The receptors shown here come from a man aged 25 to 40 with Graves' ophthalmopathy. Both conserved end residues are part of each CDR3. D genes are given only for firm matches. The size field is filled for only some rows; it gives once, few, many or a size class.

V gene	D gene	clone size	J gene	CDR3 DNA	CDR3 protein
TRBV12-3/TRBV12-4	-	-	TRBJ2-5	TGTGCCAGCAGTCCGAGGAGGGGGGCAGAGACCCAGTACTTC	CASSPRRGAETQYF
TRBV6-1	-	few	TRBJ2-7	TGTGCCAGCAGTGAAGCGTGGGAGGAGCAGTACTTC	CASSEAWEEQYF
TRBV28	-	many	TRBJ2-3	TGTGCCAGCAGTCAACCGGGACCCAAAAGCACAGATACGCAGTATTTT	CASSQPGPKSTDTQYF
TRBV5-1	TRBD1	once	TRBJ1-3	TGCGCCAGCAGCTTGGGCCGACAGGGTGCGAGGAACACCATATATTTT	CASSLGRQGARNTIYF
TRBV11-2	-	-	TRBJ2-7	TGTGCCAGCCTGGGGGCGGGACCCTACGAGCAGTACTTC	CASLGAGPYEQYF
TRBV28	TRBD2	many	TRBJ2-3	TGTGCCAGCAGTTCCGGCGTAGCAGCGGGAGGCGATACGCAGTATTTT	CASSSGVAAGGDTQYF
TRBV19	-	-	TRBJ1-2	TGTGCCAGTAGTATCCCAGGACAAGCTAACTATGGCTACACCTTC	CASSIPGQANYGYTF
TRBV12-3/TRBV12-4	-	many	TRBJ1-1	TGTGCCAGCAGTTTACGCCCGGGGGCTGCCACTGAAGCTTTCTTT	CASSLRPGAATEAFF
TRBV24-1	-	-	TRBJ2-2	TGTGCCACCAGTGCACACACCGGGGAGCTGTTTTTT	CATSAHTGELFF
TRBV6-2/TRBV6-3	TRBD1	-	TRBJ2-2	TGTGCCAGCAGTTACGTTCCGGACAGGGTTGGCGGGGAGCTGTTTTTT	CASSYVPDRVGGELFF
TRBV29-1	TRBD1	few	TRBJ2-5	TGCAGCGTTGAAGTGGGGGGACAGGGTTGGCGATCAGAGACCCAGTACTTC	CSVEVGGQGWRSETQYF
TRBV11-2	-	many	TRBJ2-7	TGTGCCAGCAGCTTAGATTCTAACAGGCCTCCGGACGAGCAGTACTTC	CASSLDSNRPPDEQYF
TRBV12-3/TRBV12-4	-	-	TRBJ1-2	TGTGCCAGCAGGGTTTTGGGGCAGGATAACTATGGCTACACCTTC	CASRVLGQDNYGYTF
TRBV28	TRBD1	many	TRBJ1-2	TGTGCCAGCAGGATATTGACAGGGGGCTCCCCGTACACCTTC	CASRILTGGSPYTF
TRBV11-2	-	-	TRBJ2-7	TGTGCCAGCAGCTTAGAAGAGGCGGCAGCCGGAAGGTACGAGCAGTACTTC	CASSLEEAAAGRYEQYF
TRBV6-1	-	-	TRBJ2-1	TGTGCCAGCAGTGATAGTGTCTACAATGAGCAGTTCTTC	CASSDSVYNEQFF
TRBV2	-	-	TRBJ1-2	TGTGCCAGCAGTGAACAGGGAGCGGCCGGCTACACCTTC	CASSEQGAAGYTF
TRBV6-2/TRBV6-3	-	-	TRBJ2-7	TGTGCCAGCAGTTACCGCCGCCGGCTTGGGGAGCAGTACTTC	CASSYRRRLGEQYF